The present entry profiles one T cell receptor (beta chain) with its context. Study processing details: Researchers report that nucleated cell counts were estimated from reference gene primer amplification. Here immunoSEQ multiplex PCR was the method, and the copy in TCRdb shows in-frame clones only, minus some. D and trimming come from the DNA, and the V and J calls and clone size come from that table. There are some 96,000 clones in the sample; 86% occur only once, and 10% lies in the top ten. These data originate in a study of blood T cell repertoires in COVID-19. Study information: PBMCs, B-cell-depleted T cells, or T cells provided the cDNA or gDNA that made up the material.

The sequenced sample was peripheral blood. The sequence was obtained from a man aged 45-60 years with acute or convalescent COVID-19.

In DNA, the CDR3 is TGTGCCAGCAGTTTAGCTGGCGGGACAGGGGCCTACGAGCAGTACTTC. This encodes CASSLAGGTGAYEQYF. The chain combines TRBV27 with TRBJ2-7; 10 nucleotides match TRBD1. Unmatched junction bases numbered 6, after V lost 2 bases and J lost 2 bases. This CDR3 spans 16 amino acids. Germline V gene sequence: CDR1 MNHEY, CDR2 SMNVEV (reference sequence).